The entry that follows covers one T cell receptor (beta chain) sequence. The antigen is not known. A multiplex PCR was run with 60 Vbeta primers and 13 Jbeta primers. Generated by immunoSEQ multiplex PCR, the TCRdb table keeps only in-frame clones and is missing some. The sample holds 100,000 or so clones, about 78% seen once. V lost 0 bases, J lost 6 bases, and 11 bases stayed unmatched. CDR3 length equals 17 residues. Germline V lookup: CDR1 SGHRS, CDR2 YFSETQ. This specimen belongs to a study of cytomegalovirus exposure and HLA in healthy donors. Overall study context: An earlier analysis found some 120 million unique TCR beta sequences from about 190 million T cells. Genotyping of 400 or so donors showed that 80% to 85% belonged to the Caucasian-associated ancestry cluster. Study outcomes and limitations: The investigators catalogued 150 to 200 TCR beta chains as cytomegalovirus-associated.

V is TRBV5-1 and J is TRBJ1-5, with TRBD1 identical over 8 bases. This sequence was found in a man in his thirties or forties in good health and CMV-seronegative. The sequencing sample was made of PBMCs. CDR3 region: CASSLGTDRERRQPQHF. The CDR3 DNA follows: TGCGCCAGCAGCTTGGGCACGGACAGGGAAAGACGTCAGCCCCAGCATTTT.